This entry concerns a single T cell receptor beta chain. The antigen is undetermined. Germline assignment: CDR1 MNHNS and CDR2 SASEGT. V lost 8 bases to trimming and J lost 4 bases, with 21 bases between them. This CDR3 spans 15 amino acids. This entry belongs to a study of TIL therapy for anti-PD-1-resistant metastatic lung cancer. About the research overall: Several tumors were EGFR-mutant and two were ALK-rearranged.

The immunoSEQ assay was v3. Method: immunoSEQ multiplex PCR; TCRdb's copy keeps in-frame clones and lacks some. Of more than 15,000 clones listed, 83% are singletons. As for time point: pre-treatment sample, taken before nivolumab and TIL therapy. General study results and limits: This highly selected cohort may not generalize to typical lung cancer patients. Infused TIL clonotypes partially replaced the baseline blood repertoire, then decayed over months.

The material sequenced was blood, taken at baseline. The chain combines TRBV6-1 with TRBJ2-7; tentatively, D is TRBD1 or TRBD2 (5 bases each). The origin of this receptor is a person aged 25 to 85 with non-small cell lung cancer. The CDR3 here is CASDFSGTGGYEQYF. The DNA for the CDR3 is TGTGCCAGCGATTTTTCCGGGACGGGCGGTTACGAGCAGTACTTC.